Included here is one T cell receptor beta chain sequence, with context. This entry is derived from a study of blood T cell repertoires in COVID-19. At the level of the study: Donors in the United States, Italy and Spain gave samples during acute or convalescent COVID-19.

Original analysis: Estimates of nucleated cell counts were drawn from the amplification of reference gene primers. Assay used: immunoSEQ multiplex PCR; TCRdb lists only in-frame clones, some missing. D and trimming were read from the DNA, whereas the V and J calls and clone size are those reported in that table. Among some 260,000 clones, around 90% were seen once, and the ten largest hold 0.99%. CDR3 length: 18 amino acids. Germline lookup yields CDR1 MGHDK and CDR2 SYGVNS. The germline V and J ends were trimmed by 7 bases and 0 bases, with 22 bases remaining between them. This chain uses TRBV25-1 with TRBJ1-5; possible D gene TRBD1, 5 bases. Sequenced: peripheral blood. The clonotype originates from a woman between 40 and 50 years old who had recovered from COVID-19. Written as DNA, the CDR3 is TGTGCCAGCACCACCTCCTTGGGGGGAACATATAGCAATCAGCCCCAGCATTTT. Translated: CASTTSLGGTYSNQPQHF.